The rows below give T cell receptor beta chains drawn from one sample of a study of CD8 T cells in ankylosing spondylitis. TCRdb recomputed calls from the 5' RACE reads with MiXCR, one row per CDR3 protein. Of over 450,000 distinct CDR3 sequences in the sample, roughly an eighth were seen once. The sequencing sample was made of blood, either unsorted or a sorted T cell fraction (not recorded which). The receptors originated from a male donor with ankylosing spondylitis. The CDR3 runs from the conserved cysteine through the conserved F or W. D genes are given only for firm matches. Size is omitted from some rows. Given values are once, few, many or a class for expanded clones.

>TRBJ2-1|few|.|TRBV14
CASSQDGASYNEQFF
TGTGCCAGCAGCCAAGATGGGGCTAGCTACAATGAGCAGTTCTTC
>TRBJ1-5|few|.|TRBV12-3/TRBV12-4
CASSFWGGNQPQHF
TGTGCCAGCAGTTTTTGGGGGGGCAATCAGCCCCAGCATTTT
>TRBJ2-3|.|TRBD1|TRBV6-1
CASRPTGTGSSPQYF
TGTGCCAGCAGACCCACCGGGACAGGATCTTCGCCGCAGTATTTT
>TRBJ2-1|few|TRBD2|TRBV7-2
CASSLDLAGGRKQFF
TGTGCCAGCAGCTTAGATCTAGCGGGAGGGAGGAAGCAGTTCTTC
>TRBJ1-5|once|TRBD1|TRBV20-1
CSASPASGRGGNQPQHF
TGCAGTGCTAGTCCAGCTTCGGGCAGGGGGGGAAATCAGCCCCAGCATTTT
>TRBJ2-1|many|.|TRBV5-6
CASSLSGTPNEQFF
TGTGCCAGCAGCCTTTCCGGGACTCCCAATGAGCAGTTCTTC
>TRBJ1-1|.|.|TRBV4-2
CASSPQELDTEAFF
TGTGCCAGCAGCCCCCAGGAATTGGACACTGAAGCTTTCTTT
>TRBJ2-5|.|TRBD1|TRBV20-1
CSAPRDRAGETQYF
TGCAGTGCTCCTCGGGACAGGGCGGGGGAGACCCAGTACTTC
>TRBJ2-5|few|TRBD2|TRBV12-3/TRBV12-4
CASSIAGGPSETQYF
TGTGCCAGCAGTATAGCGGGAGGGCCGAGTGAGACCCAGTACTTC
>TRBJ2-1|few|TRBD2|TRBV5-1
CASSLDGAAGGSEQFF
TGCGCCAGCAGCTTGGATGGGGCGGCGGGAGGCAGTGAGCAGTTCTTC
>TRBJ1-1|few|TRBD1|TRBV4-2
CASSQATGGNTEAFF
TGTGCCAGCAGCCAGGCAACAGGGGGCAACACTGAAGCTTTCTTT